What follows is one T cell receptor beta chain and its context. This beta chain is a stray sequence in a library constructed for alpha chains; its clone size is not meaningful. CDR3 length equals 12 residues. Germline V lookup: CDR1 SGHAT, CDR2 FQNNGV. V was pared by 1 base and J by 11 bases, with 9 bases between. TCRdb re-called the RT-PCR reads through MiXCR, storing one row per CDR3 protein. The top ten hold roughly 8% of the sample, which has roughly 6,000 distinct CDR3 sequences, about 89% seen once. The origin of this receptor is a female donor in good health, serving as a healthy control. Material: memory CD4+ T cells from blood. The V gene is TRBV11-2, the J gene TRBJ1-5; D ambiguous. CDR3 protein: CASSLVDGAQHF. The CDR3 DNA is TGTGCCAGCAGCTTAGTGGACGGGGCCCAGCATTTT. Full variable domain (missing parts from reference TRBV11-2 and TRBJ1-5): EAGVAQSPRYKIIEKRQSVAFWCNPISGHATLYWYQQILGQGPKLLIQFQNNGVVDDSQLPKDRFSAERLKGVDSTLKIQPAKLEDSAVYLCASSLVDGAQHFGDGTRLSIL.